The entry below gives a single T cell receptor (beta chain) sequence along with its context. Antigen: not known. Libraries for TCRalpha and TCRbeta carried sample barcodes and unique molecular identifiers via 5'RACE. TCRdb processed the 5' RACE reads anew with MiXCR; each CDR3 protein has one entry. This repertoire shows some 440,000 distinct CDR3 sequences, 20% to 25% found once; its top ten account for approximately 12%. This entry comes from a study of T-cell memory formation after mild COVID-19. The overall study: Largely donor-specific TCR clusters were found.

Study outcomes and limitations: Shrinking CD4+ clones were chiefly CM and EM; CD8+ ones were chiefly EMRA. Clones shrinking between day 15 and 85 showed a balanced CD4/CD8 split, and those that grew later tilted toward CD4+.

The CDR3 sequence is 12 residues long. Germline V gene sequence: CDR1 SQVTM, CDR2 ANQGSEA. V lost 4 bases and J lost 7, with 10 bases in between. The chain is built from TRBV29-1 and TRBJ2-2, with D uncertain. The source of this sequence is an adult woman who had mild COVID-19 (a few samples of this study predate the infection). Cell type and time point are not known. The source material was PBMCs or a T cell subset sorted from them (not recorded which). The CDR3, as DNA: TGCAGCGTTGGTTGGGGAATCGGGGAGCTGTTTTTT. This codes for CSVGWGIGELFF.